These 13 T cell receptor beta chains share one sample of origin, sequenced in a study of T cells in localized non-small cell lung cancer. The repertoire was sequenced with immunoSEQ multiplex PCR; TCRdb's copy has only in-frame clones and lacks some. Among about 23,000 clones listed, 90% were seen once. Sequences were derived from peripheral blood, sampled before any cancer treatment. The receptor set was obtained from a woman aged 40 to 75 with stage I lung adenocarcinoma.

DNA for the CDR3: TGTGCCAGCAGTTATATATCTCCGCGTTCCTGGGGCTACACCTTC. It codes for CASSYISPRSWGYTF. The chain employs TRBV6-5 and TRBJ1-2; no definite D call. With 3 bases removed from V and 8 bases from J, the gap between germline ends came to 19 bases. The germline V gene encodes CDR1 MNHEY and CDR2 SVGAGI. This CDR3 has 15 amino acids.

This chain uses TRBV11-3 with TRBJ2-3; TRBD1 agrees at 8 bases. This CDR3 has 15 residues. Germline values: CDR1 SGHNT, CDR2 YENEEA. V gave up 1 base and J gave up 0 bases; unmatched junction bases: 0. The CDR3 sequence: CASSLGQGSTDTQYF. The DNA of the CDR3 is TGTGCCAGCAGCTTAGGACAGGGGAGCACAGATACGCAGTATTTT.

The chain uses TRBV6-9 and TRBJ1-2; D gene ambiguous. The CDR3 has 13 amino acids. V shed 3 bases and J shed 8 bases, with 13 bases lying between them. Germline V gene data show CDR1 as MNHGY and CDR2 as SVAAGI. CDR3 sequence reads: CASSYSSGNGYTF. The CDR3 region has the DNA TGTGCCAGCAGTTACTCGTCGGGGAACGGCTACACCTTC.

This chain connects TRBV5-1 to TRBJ2-1; 7 bases align to TRBD2. The CDR3 covers 13 residues. J lost 6 bases, V lost 4 bases, and 4 bases had no gene match. Germline V gene lookup returns CDR1 SGHRS and CDR2 YFSETQ. CDR3 residues: CASSPGLVNEQFF. CDR3 coding DNA: TGCGCCAGCAGCCCAGGACTAGTCAATGAGCAGTTCTTC.

The chain links TRBV6-5 to TRBJ1-1, with D unresolved. CDR3 length: 14 amino acids. V lost 0 bases, J lost 2 bases, and 7 bases lay in between. From germline, CDR1 is MNHEY and CDR2 SVGAGI. The CDR3 DNA sequence: TGTGCCAGCAGTTACTCTAGAGCCAACACTGAAGCTTTCTTT. Its translation is CASSYSRANTEAFF.

The chain combines TRBV7-8 with TRBJ2-7; D is possibly TRBD2 (5 bases). CDR1 is SGHVS, CDR2 FQNEAQ, per germline. V lost 5 bases and J lost 2, with 19 bases in between. This CDR3 is built from 16 residues. The DNA of the CDR3 is TGTGCCAGCAGCCATAGGCGGCAGACGCGGGCCTACGAGCAGTACTTC. Translating it yields CASSHRRQTRAYEQYF.

This chain connects TRBV27 to TRBJ2-1; 13 positions match TRBD2. The length of the CDR3 is 16 residues. Germline V gene data show CDR1 as MNHEY and CDR2 as SMNVEV (reference sequence). The V and J ends lost 5 bases and 7 bases, in that order; junction bases with no gene match: 8. The CDR3 DNA follows: TGTGCCAGCAGTGAACTAGCGGGAGGGAAGGGGAATGAGCAGTTCTTC. It yields the protein CASSELAGGKGNEQFF.

This clone was picked up one time. The V gene is TRBV18, the J gene TRBJ1-1; a weak D match, TRBD1 (6 bases). Trimming left V 5 bases short and J 0 bases short, with 10 bases between. The CDR3 is 14 residues long. The germline gives CDR1 KGHSH, CDR2 LQKENI. The CDR3 DNA follows: TGTGCCAGCTCAACGGACAGCCTGAACACTGAAGCTTTCTTT. It translates to CASSTDSLNTEAFF.

This clone was seen only a few times. This sequence joins TRBV5-1 and TRBJ2-3, with D perhaps TRBD1 or TRBD2 (6 bases each). This CDR3 region has 13 residues. CDR1 and CDR2 (germline): SGHRS, YFSETQ. The ends were cut back, 5 bases at V and 4 bases at J, with 11 bases in the middle. CDR3 amino acids: CASSIGGPDTQYF. CDR3 in DNA: TGCGCCAGCAGTATTGGGGGGCCAGATACGCAGTATTTT.

The chain uses TRBV5-5 and TRBJ2-7; 9 bases line up with TRBD1. Germline V gene sequence: CDR1 SGHKS, CDR2 YYEKEE (reference sequence). The CDR3 length is 13 residues. Trimming removed 4 bases from V and 2 bases from J; junction bases left unmatched: 1. In DNA form, the CDR3 reads TGTGCCAGCAGCAGGGACAGGGCCTACGAGCAGTACTTC. Its translation: CASSRDRAYEQYF.

The CDR3 nucleotides read TGTGCCAGTGGTGGGACTCCAAGCTCTGGGGCCAACGTCCTGACTTTC. Encoded protein: CASGGTPSSGANVLTF. The chain combines TRBV19 with TRBJ2-6, with D possibly being TRBD2 (6 bases). The CDR3 length is 16 residues. Trimming pared 8 bases from V and 0 bases from J, leaving 14 bases between. Germline values: CDR1 LNHDA, CDR2 SQIVND (reference sequence). The variable domain in full, with the rest retrieved from reference TRBV19 and TRBJ2-6, is DGGITQSPKYLFRKEGQNVTLSCEQNLNHDAMYWYRQDPGQGLRLIYYSQIVNDFQKGDIAEGYSVSREKKESFPLTVTSAQKNPTAFYLCASGGTPSSGANVLTFGAGSRLTVL.

CDR3 protein: CASSFGFAGQQETQYF. The CDR3 nucleotides are TGTGCCAGCAGTTTTGGGTTTGCCGGACAGCAAGAGACCCAGTACTTC. The rearrangement joins TRBV28 to TRBJ2-5; the D gene is possibly TRBD1 (6 bases). The CDR3 totals 16 residues. V lost 3 bases and J 2 bases, leaving 16 bases between the germline ends. Per germline, CDR1 MDHEN and CDR2 SYDVKM.

The V call is TRBV21-1, the J call TRBJ2-5; the table's D call, TRBD2, was not checked against the DNA. TRBV21-1 is a listed pseudogene. CDR3 length: 17 amino acids. This CDR3 is CASSKDFDWPRKETQYF. CDR3 DNA sequence: TGTGCCAGCAGCAAAGATTTTGACTGGCCCCGCAAAGAGACCCAGTACTTC.